These 23 T cell receptor beta chains share one sample of origin, sequenced in a study of CD8+CD57+ T cells in acquired aplastic anemia. Both TCR beta VDJ combination and CDR3 sequence profiling were carried out. Genomic DNA was the template for this profiling. TCRdb recomputed calls from the reads with MiXCR, one row per CDR3 protein. The sample shows a few hundred thousand distinct CDR3 sequences, about 59% of them seen only once. Sequenced: sorted CD4+, CD8+, or CD8+CD57+ T cells (not recorded which) from PBMCs. Every receptor here comes from a human donor in good health.

The chain combines TRBV2 with TRBJ2-5, with 7 bases aligning to TRBD2. Trimming removed 7 bases from V and 5 bases from J; junction bases left unmatched: 13. The CDR3 has 15 amino acids. Germline V gene lookup returns CDR1 SNHLY and CDR2 FYNNEI. The CDR3 reads CASTQYGGSQETQYF. The CDR3 DNA follows: TGTGCCAGCACCCAATACGGCGGGAGTCAGGAGACCCAGTACTTC.

In its sample, this clonotype was seen many times. The chain is built from TRBV10-3 and TRBJ2-1; tentative D call: TRBD1 (6 bases). The germline V and J ends were trimmed by 0 bases and 2 bases, with 20 bases remaining between them. The CDR3 loop spans 19 amino acids. Germline V gene sequence: CDR1 ENHRY, CDR2 SYGVKD. Here the CDR3 reads CAISESRTAPLNAYNEQFF. The CDR3, as DNA: TGTGCCATCAGTGAGTCCCGGACAGCTCCGCTTAATGCCTACAATGAGCAGTTCTTC.

CDR3 bases: TGTGCCATCACTAGGTCCGGGATTCAAGAGACCCAGTACTTC. This codes for CAITRSGIQETQYF. The chain is built from TRBV10-3 and TRBJ2-5; TRBD2 is a possible D gene (5 bases). This CDR3 spans 14 amino acids. The germline V and J ends were trimmed by 7 bases and 2 bases, with 14 bases remaining between them. The V gene's germline CDR1 is ENHRY and CDR2 SYGVKD.

V and J are TRBV7-6 and TRBJ2-3; 7 nucleotides agree with TRBD2. CDR3 length: 18 residues. Per the germline V gene, CDR1 is SGHVS and CDR2 is FNYEAQ. V gave up 3 bases and J gave up 0 bases; unmatched junction bases: 12. Here the CDR3 DNA reads TGTGCCAGCAGCTTCCTAGGGGAGGGCGGTTCTAGCACAGATACGCAGTATTTT. Its translation is CASSFLGEGGSSTDTQYF.

The chain carries TRBV6-5 and TRBJ2-7; D ambiguous. With 6 bases removed from V and 3 bases from J, the gap between germline ends came to 15 bases. This CDR3 region has 14 residues. In germline, CDR1 is MNHEY, CDR2 SVGAGI. CDR3 in DNA: TGTGCCAGCAGGGCCCTCAGGACCGGCTACGAGCAGTACTTC. As protein: CASRALRTGYEQYF.

V usage is TRBV10-1 and J usage is TRBJ2-3; no definite D call. Trimming left V 6 bases short and J 2 bases short, with 9 bases between. Germline CDR1 is WNHNN and CDR2 is SYGVQD (reference sequence). The CDR3 consists of 13 residues. The CDR3 sequence: CASSKADTDTQYF. The DNA of the CDR3 is TGCGCCAGCAGCAAGGCGGACACAGATACGCAGTATTTT.

This clonotype was recorded at least ten times. V gene TRBV4-1 combines with J gene TRBJ1-1; 8 bases agree with TRBD1. V was clipped by 3 bases and J by 2 bases; unmatched bases: 2. This CDR3 comprises 14 residues. Germline V gene sequence: CDR1 MGHRA, CDR2 YSYEKL. The CDR3 spells CASSHGQGNTEAFF. The CDR3 coding sequence is TGCGCCAGCAGCCACGGACAGGGAAACACTGAAGCTTTCTTT.

The V call is TRBV20-1, the J call TRBJ2-7, with D possibly being TRBD2 (6 bases). Trimming removed 0 bases from V and 0 bases from J, with 12 bases in between. Germline CDR1 DFQATT, CDR2 SNEGSKA (reference sequence). The CDR3 runs to 15 residues. The CDR3 nucleotides read TGCAGTGCTAGAGACTTCGGGGGTCGCTCCTACGAGCAGTACTTC. This encodes CSARDFGGRSYEQYF.

The count of this clonotype is one. The rearrangement links TRBV9 to TRBJ2-1; 9 bases fit TRBD1. The CDR3 contains 20 residues. Germline V gene sequence: CDR1 SGDLS, CDR2 YYNGEE. With V trimmed by 3 bases and J by 2 bases, 18 bases remained unmatched. The CDR3 region is CASSAGVPGQGEEAYNEQFF. CDR3 nucleotide sequence: TGTGCCAGCAGCGCAGGAGTCCCGGGACAGGGTGAGGAAGCCTACAATGAGCAGTTCTTC.

This clonotype came up many times. The genes are TRBV4-2 and TRBJ1-4, with 9 bases that match TRBD1. CDR1 is LGHNA and CDR2 is YNFKEQ in the germline V gene. The CDR3 has 17 residues. V was pared by 0 bases and J by 7 bases, with 9 bases of the junction left unmatched. DNA for the CDR3: TGTGCCAGCAGCCAAGAGGGTCCGGGACAGGGTCGTGAAAAACTGTTTTTT. Residues: CASSQEGPGQGREKLFF.

This clonotype was detected a few times. The chain couples TRBV2 to TRBJ2-7; 12 positions match TRBD1. From germline, CDR1 is SNHLY and CDR2 FYNNEI. J lost 3 bases, V lost 6 bases, and 3 bases had no gene match. The CDR3 consists of 14 residues. CDR3 nucleotides: TGTGCCAGCAGGGGGACAGGGGGCCGCTACGAGCAGTACTTC. It is translated as CASRGTGGRYEQYF.

V gene TRBV19 combines with J gene TRBJ1-6; no clear D gene. The V gene's germline CDR1 is LNHDA and CDR2 SQIVND (reference sequence). Trimming took off 1 base at V and 10 bases at J, with 5 bases between the two ends. The CDR3 spans 12 residues. The CDR3, as DNA: TGTGCCAGTAGTATAGGAAGCTCACCCCTCCACTTT. Its protein product is CASSIGSSPLHF.

For this clonotype: This sequence may be a read error, since a much larger clone differs from it by one base. This chain uses TRBV10-3 with TRBJ2-1; 9 nucleotides match TRBD2. With V trimmed by 5 bases and J by 8 bases, 13 bases remained unmatched. The CDR3 runs to 16 residues. The germline V gene has CDR1 ENHRY and CDR2 SYGVKD. The chain's CDR3 is CAISFTLAGINDEQFF. The CDR3 DNA follows: TGTGCCATCAGTTTTACCCTAGCGGGAATTAATGATGAGCAGTTCTTC.

This rearrangement joins TRBV19 to TRBJ2-3; TRBD2 matches at 9 bases. The CDR3 length is 17 residues. CDR1 and CDR2 (germline): LNHDA, SQIVND (reference sequence). The V and J ends lost 5 bases and 0 bases, in that order; junction bases with no gene match: 9. The CDR3 sequence: CASSDSGSASSTDTQYF. DNA of the CDR3: TGTGCCAGTAGTGATAGCGGGAGTGCGTCTAGCACAGATACGCAGTATTTT.

The rearrangement joins TRBV9 to TRBJ2-7; 9 positions match TRBD1. CDR1 and CDR2 from the germline V gene are SGDLS and YYNGEE. V shed 6 bases, J shed 0 bases, and the junction held 7 bases outside the gene matches. The CDR3 length is 15 residues. The CDR3 DNA reads as TGTGCCAGCACCAAAGGGACAGGGAGCTCCTACGAGCAGTACTTC. Translating it yields CASTKGTGSSYEQYF.

Regarding this clonotype: This is likely a read error, given that the CDR3 carries no conserved phenylalanine or tryptophan at its end. The DNA is left out, because the CDR3 cannot be placed on it with certainty; the CDR3 is given as TCRdb lists it. The chain combines TRBV10-3 with TRBJ2-5; TRBD2, the table's D call, was not compared with the DNA. The CDR3 is 15 residues long, ends included. The germline CDR1 and CDR2 sequences are ENHRY and SYGVKD. CDR3 sequence reads: CAISDGGVDGYTFGS.

Concerning this clonotype: The conserved closing phenylalanine or tryptophan is absent in this CDR3, likely reflecting a read error. The DNA is omitted, as the CDR3 cannot be located on it reliably, and the CDR3 follows TCRdb's listing. The V call is TRBV12-3 or TRBV12-4, the J call TRBJ1-3. The CDR3 is made up of 9 amino acids, end residues included. CDR3 loop: CASSLARLA.

Worth noting for this clonotype: A read error may be the cause here, since a much bigger clone is one base away. The V call is TRBV11-2, the J call TRBJ2-7; D is unclear. CDR3 length equals 10 residues. Germline V gene lookup returns CDR1 SGHAT and CDR2 FQNNGV. Here the CDR3 reads CASGQPEKYF. DNA for the CDR3: TGTGCCAGCGGCCAGCCCGAGAAGTACTTC.

The chain has TRBV29-1 and TRBJ1-4; possibly TRBD1 for D (6 bases). Germline CDR1 and CDR2: SQVTM and ANQGSEA. This CDR3 contains 13 residues. Trimming removed 7 bases from V and 4 bases from J, with 13 bases in between. The DNA for the CDR3 is TGCAGCGCGTTGGGACACCGTAATGAAAAACTGTTTTTT. It codes for CSALGHRNEKLFF.

The chain carries TRBV7-9 and TRBJ2-7, with D unclear. The germline V gene encodes CDR1 SEHNR and CDR2 FQNEAQ (reference sequence). Trimming pared 1 base from V and 3 bases from J, leaving 13 bases between. The CDR3 has 15 residues. CDR3 loop: CASSLGPGLDYEQYF. DNA of the CDR3: TGTGCCAGCAGCTTAGGGCCAGGCTTAGACTACGAGCAGTACTTC. Full variable domain (remainder filled in from reference TRBV7-9 and TRBJ2-7): DTGVSQNPRHKITKRGQNVTFRCDPISEHNRLYWYRQTLGQGPEFLTYFQNEAQLEKSRLLSDRFSAERPKGSFSTLEIQRTEQGDSAMYLCASSLGPGLDYEQYFGPGTRLTVT.

The chain employs TRBV5-1 and TRBJ2-3; weak D call: TRBD2 (5 bases). Per the germline V gene, CDR1 is SGHRS and CDR2 is YFSETQ. V lost 3 bases to trimming and J lost 0 bases, with 14 bases between them. This CDR3 has 16 residues. CDR3 coding DNA: TGCGCCAGCAGCTCCGGACTCGCGTTTAGCACAGATACGCAGTATTTT. Translated, it gives CASSSGLAFSTDTQYF.

This clonotype came up many times. The V call is TRBV4-1, the J call TRBJ2-7; 9 nucleotides agree with TRBD1. CDR1 and CDR2 (germline): MGHRA, YSYEKL. CDR3 size: 16 residues. V shed 1 base, J shed 2 bases, and the junction held 6 bases outside the gene matches. CDR3: CASSQAPGQGTYEQYF. CDR3 bases: TGCGCCAGCAGCCAAGCACCGGGACAGGGCACCTACGAGCAGTACTTC.

The chain combines TRBV10-2 with TRBJ2-7; possibly TRBD1 for D (5 bases). This CDR3 has 15 residues. V lost 6 bases and J 4 bases, leaving 19 bases between the germline ends. The germline V gene has CDR1 WSHSY and CDR2 SAAADI. Here the CDR3 reads CASSFTPGPDYEQYF. CDR3 DNA sequence: TGCGCCAGCAGCTTTACTCCAGGGCCCGATTACGAGCAGTACTTC.